A selection of T cell receptor beta chains follows, all from one sample in a study of cytomegalovirus exposure and HLA in healthy donors. The data were produced by immunoSEQ multiplex PCR, yet TCRdb's version contains in-frame clones alone and is incomplete. The table includes roughly 150,000 clones, approximately 9% detected once. The specimen sequenced was PBMCs. Receptor source: a male donor in good health and CMV-seronegative. CDR3s include the opening cysteine and the closing phenylalanine or tryptophan. The order of the fields is V gene, J gene, D gene, CDR3 length, clone size, CDR3 protein, CDR3 DNA. D genes are given only for firm matches. Clone size appears in some rows only: once, few, many, or a class for an expanded clone.

TRBV29-1	TRBJ1-1	TRBD1	13	NA	CSAQGQTNTEAFF	TGCAGCGCCCAGGGACAGACGAACACTGAAGCTTTCTTT
TRBV10-3	TRBJ1-2	TRBD1	15	NA	CAISAQGQVEGGYTF	TGTGCCATCAGTGCACAGGGACAGGTTGAGGGGGGCTACACCTTC
TRBV2	TRBJ2-5	NA	15	few	CASSAGLTSQETQYF	TGTGCCAGCAGTGCGGGACTCACATCGCAAGAGACCCAGTACTTC
TRBV27	TRBJ2-7	NA	14	few	CASSPTESSYEQYF	TGTGCCAGCAGTCCAACAGAGAGCTCCTACGAGCAGTACTTC
TRBV13	TRBJ2-2	NA	13	NA	CASSVENTGELFF	TGTGCCAGCTCGGTAGAGAACACCGGGGAGCTGTTTTTT
TRBV9	TRBJ1-5	TRBD1	14	few	CASSDGTANQPQHF	TGTGCCAGCAGCGACGGGACAGCCAATCAGCCCCAGCATTTT
TRBV10-3	TRBJ2-3	TRBD2	16	NA	CAISEWETSAFDTQYF	TGTGCCATCAGTGAGTGGGAGACTAGCGCGTTCGATACGCAGTATTTT
TRBV7-9	TRBJ2-6	NA	16	NA	CASSLALGSGANVLTF	TGTGCCAGCAGCTTAGCTCTGGGGAGTGGGGCCAACGTCCTGACTTTC
TRBV28	TRBJ1-5	NA	13	NA	CASILTGNQPQHF	TGTGCCAGCATACTCACAGGGAATCAGCCCCAGCATTTT
TRBV7-6	TRBJ2-2	TRBD2	16	few	CASRRTSGLNTGELFF	TGTGCCAGCAGACGGACTAGCGGGCTTAACACCGGGGAGCTGTTTTTT
TRBV28	TRBJ2-7	TRBD1	14	NA	CASSSRDRAYEQYF	TGTGCCAGCAGTTCCCGGGACAGGGCCTACGAGCAGTACTTC
TRBV13	TRBJ2-7	NA	13	few	CASSLESGYEQYF	TGTGCCAGCAGCTTAGAGTCAGGGTACGAGCAGTACTTC
TRBV4-1	TRBJ1-1	NA	14	few	CASNQAMGSAEAFF	TGCGCCAGCAACCAAGCGATGGGGAGTGCTGAAGCTTTCTTT
TRBV19	TRBJ2-7	NA	14	few	CASSIDTGSYEQYF	TGTGCCAGTAGTATAGATACAGGGTCCTACGAGCAGTACTTC
TRBV20-1	TRBJ1-2	TRBD1	11	NA	CSARGQLDPNF	TGCAGTGCTAGGGGACAGCTCGACCCAAACTTC
TRBV5-3	TRBJ2-7	TRBD2	15	few	CARSFPWGRGNEQYF	TGTGCCAGAAGCTTCCCTTGGGGGAGGGGCAACGAGCAGTACTTC
TRBV9	TRBJ2-3	TRBD2	18	NA	CASRMGLAQSTSTDTQYF	TGTGCCAGCAGAATGGGACTAGCGCAATCAACTAGCACAGATACGCAGTATTTT
TRBV4-3	TRBJ2-2	NA	13	NA	CASSQGHNGELFF	TGCGCCAGCAGCCAAGGGCATAACGGGGAGCTGTTTTTT
TRBV29-1	TRBJ2-2	NA	14	few	CSVDQGLNTGELFF	TGCAGCGTTGACCAGGGCCTGAACACCGGGGAGCTGTTTTTT
TRBV7-9	TRBJ2-3	NA	12	NA	CASSPTPDTQYF	TGTGCCAGCAGCCCCACTCCAGATACGCAGTATTTT
TRBV7-6	TRBJ2-1	NA	14	NA	CASSSQGWRGEQFF	TGTGCCAGCAGCTCCCAAGGATGGAGAGGAGAGCAGTTCTTC
TRBV6-6	TRBJ1-1	TRBD1	14	few	CASSYPDRGRKAFF	TGTGCCAGCAGTTACCCAGACAGGGGGAGGAAAGCTTTCTTT
TRBV2	TRBJ1-6	NA	14	NA	CASSARQYNSPLHF	TGTGCCAGCAGTGCCAGACAGTATAATTCACCCCTCCACTTT
TRBV27	TRBJ2-7	NA	14	few	CASSRGLVSYEQYF	TGTGCCAGCAGCCGAGGACTGGTCTCCTACGAGCAGTACTTC
TRBV15	TRBJ2-3	NA	15	few	CATRGGEGHTDTQYF	TGTGCCACCAGAGGAGGGGAGGGACACACAGATACGCAGTATTTT
TRBV28	TRBJ1-6	TRBD1	14	few	CASTQTGYNSPLHF	TGTGCCAGCACCCAGACAGGGTATAATTCACCCCTCCACTTT
TRBV5-1	TRBJ1-1	NA	13	NA	CARNDPGASEAFF	TGCGCCAGAAACGATCCAGGGGCCTCTGAAGCTTTCTTT
TRBV6-5	TRBJ2-2	TRBD2	16	NA	CASSYSSSGGTGELFF	TGTGCCAGCAGTTACTCGAGTAGCGGGGGAACCGGGGAGCTGTTTTTT
TRBV30	TRBJ2-7	TRBD1	16	NA	CAWSGRGQGFSYEQYF	TGTGCCTGGAGCGGAAGAGGACAGGGGTTCTCCTACGAGCAGTACTTC
TRBV27	TRBJ1-2	TRBD1	17	NA	CASSPRTGGASIYGYTF	TGTGCCAGCAGTCCCCGGACAGGGGGTGCCTCCATCTATGGCTACACCTTC
TRBV7-9	TRBJ2-3	TRBD2	16	few	CASSLTSGGETDTQYF	TGTGCCAGCAGCTTAACTAGCGGGGGGGAAACAGATACGCAGTATTTT
TRBV5-1	TRBJ2-7	NA	12	NA	CASSLGQYEQYF	TGCGCCAGCAGCTTGGGACAGTACGAGCAGTACTTC
TRBV6-1	TRBJ1-6	NA	14	NA	CASSEHSYNSPLHF	TGTGCCAGCAGTGAACATTCCTATAATTCACCCCTCCACTTT
TRBV5-4	TRBJ1-2	TRBD1	14	few	CASSFRDRPYGYTF	TGTGCCAGCAGCTTCCGGGACAGGCCCTATGGCTACACCTTC
TRBV27	TRBJ2-6	TRBD2	17	NA	CASRRIAGRSGANVLTF	TGTGCCAGCAGGAGAATAGCGGGACGCTCTGGGGCCAACGTCCTGACTTTC
TRBV27	TRBJ2-1	TRBD2	14	NA	CASSLGGSYNEQFF	TGTGCCAGCAGTTTGGGCGGGAGCTACAATGAGCAGTTCTTC
TRBV6-1	TRBJ2-1	TRBD2	14	few	CASRTPGLAYEQFF	TGTGCCAGCAGAACCCCGGGACTAGCGTATGAGCAGTTCTTC
TRBV20-1	TRBJ2-7	NA	11	NA	CSASGMSEQYF	TGCAGTGCTAGCGGGATGAGCGAGCAGTACTTC
TRBV4-1	TRBJ1-2	TRBD1	15	few	CASSHGGQGIYGYTF	TGCGCCAGCAGCCACGGGGGACAGGGGATCTATGGCTACACCTTC
TRBV4-3	TRBJ2-2	NA	15	few	CASSQDAANTGELFF	TGCGCCAGCAGCCAAGACGCAGCGAACACCGGGGAGCTGTTTTTT
TRBV27	TRBJ2-1	TRBD2	16	NA	CASTRALAENYNEQFF	TGTGCCAGCACGAGGGCACTAGCGGAGAATTACAATGAGCAGTTCTTC
TRBV9	TRBJ2-3	TRBD2	20	few	CASSASGTSGRAVSTDTQYF	TGTGCCAGCAGCGCGTCCGGGACTAGCGGGAGGGCCGTTTCCACAGATACGCAGTATTTT
TRBV5-1	TRBJ2-4	TRBD2	14	NA	CASSLGSGGNIQYF	TGCGCCAGCAGCTTGGGTAGCGGGGGAAACATTCAGTACTTC
TRBV2	TRBJ1-2	NA	13	few	CASKESVYYGYTF	TGTGCCAGCAAGGAGAGTGTCTACTATGGCTACACCTTC